One and the same sample provided the 5 T cell receptor beta chains below, sequenced in a study of T-cell reconstitution after alpha-beta-depleted transplantation in children (TCRdb year 2016). This specimen's treatment or condition label, interpreted: allogeneic hematopoietic cell transplantation with graft depleted of TCRalphabeta T cells and CD19 B cells. Library preparation used PCR. These reads were obtained on an Illumina HiSeq 2500. To normalize quantification of the TCRbeta repertoire, the TCR libraries were built with molecular barcoding that relied on unique molecular identifiers. Clones were called with MiXCR by TCRdb after fastp trimmed the public reads at Q25, and only in-frame beta chains were retained. Each CDR3 protein gets just one entry, which takes the most common genes and DNA from the rows behind it. Here the sample has some 260,000 distinct CDR3 sequences; 20% to 30% occur a single time. The leading ten clones occupy more than 4.5% of the sample.

The specimen was PBMCs, mostly from graft donor cells, collected 360 days after TCRalphabeta/CD19-depleted stem cell transplant. The receptor set was obtained from a female patient aged 2-15 years who had a stem cell transplant for congenital amegakaryocytic thrombocytopenia, so the T cells may come from the graft donor.

The V call is TRBV7-3, the J call TRBJ1-5; tentative D call: TRBD1 (6 bases). Germline V lookup: CDR1 SGHTA, CDR2 FQGTGA. The V end was cut by 1 base, the J end by 5 bases, with 9 bases between. The CDR3 sequence is 14 residues long. The CDR3: CASSLNPGDQPQHF. DNA for the CDR3: TGTGCCAGCAGCTTAAATCCAGGGGATCAGCCCCAGCATTTT.

This clonotype is a singleton in its sample. This chain links TRBV19 with TRBJ2-1; 11 nucleotides align to TRBD2. Trimming removed 6 bases from V and 7 bases from J; junction bases left unmatched: 5. The CDR3 totals 14 residues. CDR1 and CDR2 (germline): LNHDA, SQIVND (reference sequence). The CDR3 DNA is TGTGCCAGTAGCACTAGCGGGAGTTTTAATGAGCAGTTCTTC. Translated, it gives CASSTSGSFNEQFF.

This clonotype was counted ten times or more. The gene calls are TRBV9 and TRBJ2-1; 9 bases are a match to TRBD1. Germline lookup yields CDR1 SGDLS and CDR2 YYNGEE. V gave up 2 bases and J gave up 8 bases; unmatched junction bases: 5. The CDR3 is 14 residues long. The CDR3 DNA reads as TGTGCCAGCAGCGTGACAGGGGGTGGCGATGAGCAGTTCTTC. It is translated as CASSVTGGGDEQFF.

The V call is TRBV7-9, the J call TRBJ1-1, with TRBD1 as a possible D gene (5 bases). Trimming left V 1 base short and J 1 base short, with 10 bases between. This CDR3 has 15 amino acids. Germline CDR1 SEHNR, CDR2 FQNEAQ (reference sequence). The CDR3 DNA follows: TGTGCCAGCAGCTTAGGGCAGGGCGAGAACACTGAAGCTTTCTTT. Its protein is CASSLGQGENTEAFF. The variable domain in full, with the rest retrieved from reference TRBV7-9 and TRBJ1-1, is DTGVSQNPRHKITKRGQNVTFRCDPISEHNRLYWYRQTLGQGPEFLTYFQNEAQLEKSRLLSDRFSAERPKGSFSTLEIQRTEQGDSAMYLCASSLGQGENTEAFFGQGTRLTVV.

This clonotype has only a few counts. This chain joins TRBV5-5 and TRBJ2-3; D not resolved. V lost 1 base, J lost 0 bases, and 9 bases lay in between. Germline V CDR1 and CDR2: SGHKS, YYEKEE (reference sequence). The CDR3 extends over 15 amino acids. The CDR3 spells CASSLRQASTDTQYF. CDR3 DNA sequence: TGTGCCAGCAGCTTGAGGCAGGCTAGCACAGATACGCAGTATTTT. The full variable domain, in which reference TRBV5-5 and TRBJ2-3 provide the parts outside the CDR3, is DAGVTQSPTHLIKTRGQQVTLRCSPISGHKSVSWYQQVLGQGPQFIFQYYEKEERGRGNFPDRFSARQFPNYSSELNVNALLLGDSALYLCASSLRQASTDTQYFGPGTRLTVL.